These T cell receptor beta chains were read from a single sample in a study of cytomegalovirus exposure and HLA in healthy donors. The protocol was immunoSEQ multiplex PCR, while the TCRdb copy is restricted to in-frame clones and leaves out a portion. Seen here are about 100,000 clones, around three quarters observed once, and the top ten hold approximately 3%. The specimen sequenced was PBMCs. These receptors all come from a woman aged 40 to 50 in good health and CMV-seronegative. Both conserved end residues are part of each CDR3. Fields, in order: clone size, J gene, D gene, V gene, CDR3 DNA, CDR3 protein. D genes are given only for firm matches. Only part of the rows carry a size: once, few, many, or a class if the clone is expanded.

- TRBJ1-2 - TRBV7-7 TGTGCCAGCAGCTCCGGACAGTATGGCTACACCTTC CASSSGQYGYTF
- TRBJ1-4 - TRBV7-9 TGTGCCACCGCCGGGGGAAATGAAAAACTGTTTTTT CATAGGNEKLFF
- TRBJ2-3 - TRBV19 TGTGCCAGTAGTGGAAACCTTGCGGGGCGGCATTTAAGTATTCAGTATTTT CASSGNLAGRHLSIQYF
few TRBJ2-2 - TRBV6-1 TGTGCCAGCAGGCCTGAGGGGGACGGGGAGCTGTTTTTT CASRPEGDGELFF
- TRBJ2-1 - TRBV6-5 TGTGCCAGCAGTCGTACACTAGCCTACAATGAGCAGTTCTTC CASSRTLAYNEQFF
- TRBJ2-7 - TRBV7-9 TGTGCCAGCAGCTTAGAAGTGCGGAAGAATTCCTACGAGCAGTACTTC CASSLEVRKNSYEQYF
- TRBJ2-1 TRBD2 TRBV5-4 TGTGCCAGCAGCCCCGGGACTAGCACCAATGAGCAGTTCTTC CASSPGTSTNEQFF
- TRBJ2-7 TRBD1 TRBV10-2 TGCGCCAGCAGTGAGGGACAGGGCGAGCAGTACTTC CASSEGQGEQYF
- TRBJ2-7 - TRBV7-9 TGTGCCAGCAGCTTAGCCCCCAGCGGAGCGTACGAGCAGTACTTC CASSLAPSGAYEQYF
- TRBJ2-7 TRBD2 TRBV10-3 TGTGCCATCAGTGAGTCGAATGGGGCGGGAGTCGACGAGCAGTACTTC CAISESNGAGVDEQYF
once TRBJ1-5 - TRBV7-2 TGTGCCAGCAGCTTAGCCCAGGGCGTGGGCCAGCCCCAGCATTTT CASSLAQGVGQPQHF
- TRBJ2-1 TRBD1 TRBV27 TGTGCCAGCTCCAACCGGGACAGGTCCTACAATGAGCAGTTCTTC CASSNRDRSYNEQFF
- TRBJ2-1 - TRBV5-1 TGCGCCAGCACGGACCCCACAGGGAGTTCCTACAATGAGCAGTTCTTC CASTDPTGSSYNEQFF
few TRBJ1-1 - TRBV2 TGTGCCAGCAAAATTCTAGTAAGTGGCGGCACTGAAGCTTTCTTT CASKILVSGGTEAFF
- TRBJ2-7 TRBD2 TRBV6-5 TGTGCCAGCACTAGTAGCGGGGGGTTTGTCTACGAGCAGTACTTC CASTSSGGFVYEQYF
- TRBJ2-3 TRBD2 TRBV12-5 TGTGCTAGTGGTTTGGGAGCGGGAGCTCCCCACGATACGCAGTATTTT CASGLGAGAPHDTQYF
once TRBJ1-5 - TRBV19 TGTGCCAGTAGTACCGGACCTCTGGGGGGATACCAGCCCCAGCATTTT CASSTGPLGGYQPQHF
- TRBJ1-2 TRBD1 TRBV19 TGTGCCAGTAGTATAGCCCCGCCGGGACAGGGCCCGTATGGCTACACCTTC CASSIAPPGQGPYGYTF
- TRBJ2-7 TRBD1 TRBV28 TGTGCCAGCAGGACGACAGGGTCAGACGGATACGAGCAGTACTTC CASRTTGSDGYEQYF
- TRBJ1-2 TRBD1 TRBV30 TGTGCCTGGAGTACCGGGACAGGGATTGGCTACACCTTC CAWSTGTGIGYTF
- TRBJ2-5 TRBD2 TRBV28 TGTGCCAGCAGTTTTTGGGCTAGCGGGAGAGGGAGGGAGACCCAGTACTTC CASSFWASGRGRETQYF
- TRBJ2-7 TRBD2 TRBV6-6 TGTGCCAGCTCACGGACTAGCGAGGGCGAGCAGTACTTC CASSRTSEGEQYF
- TRBJ1-1 - TRBV6-5 TGTGCCAGCAGTTACTCGACGCGCGGTGAGGGGGCTGAAGCTTTCTTT CASSYSTRGEGAEAFF
- TRBJ2-3 - TRBV11-2 TGTGCCAGCAGCTCACCGGCAGCGCACATGGATACGCAGTATTTT CASSSPAAHMDTQYF
once TRBJ1-3 TRBD1 TRBV18 TGTGCCAGCTCATCAACAGGGGGAGCTGGAAACACCATATATTTT CASSSTGGAGNTIYF
- TRBJ2-3 - TRBV4-2 TGTGCCAGCAGCCAAGAACTCGAAACCACAGATACGCAGTATTTT CASSQELETTDTQYF
- TRBJ1-1 - TRBV7-9 TGTGCCAGCAGCTTAGGGACCGACAGGACTGAAGCTTTCTTT CASSLGTDRTEAFF
few TRBJ1-1 - TRBV7-8 TGTGCCAGCAGCTCCCACGGGGGTAGGGCTGAAGCTTTCTTT CASSSHGGRAEAFF